Listed below are T cell receptor beta chains from one sample, sequenced in a study of metastatic and nonmetastatic thyroid tumors. MiXCR was used by TCRdb to re-call the PCR reads. The sample carries 20,000 to 25,000 clones, 10% to 15% recorded once. The source material was blood. Receptors originate from a male donor with papillary thyroid cancer or a benign thyroid nodule (not recorded which). Some clones in this sample may be carry-over from other donors' samples. The CDR3 runs from the conserved cysteine through the conserved F or W. Fields, in order: J gene, V gene, D gene, clone size, CDR3 protein, CDR3 DNA. A D gene is named only where the DNA matches it firmly. Rows may omit the clone size; those that give it use once, few, many or a size class.

>TRBJ2-1|TRBV15|.|many
CATSRDSGRKGVGEQFF
TGTGCCACCAGCAGAGATTCGGGGCGAAAGGGGGTCGGGGAGCAGTTCTTC
>TRBJ1-1|TRBV27|TRBD1|many
CASSPRTGNTEAFF
TGTGCCAGCAGCCCCAGGACAGGGAACACTGAAGCTTTCTTT
>TRBJ1-3|TRBV24-1|TRBD1|many
CATRDRGSTIYF
TGTGCCACCAGAGACAGGGGGAGCACCATATATTTT
>TRBJ2-7|TRBV12-3/TRBV12-4|.|few
CASSALGAGPRHEQYF
TGTGCCAGCAGTGCGCTGGGGGCTGGCCCCCGCCACGAGCAGTACTTC
>TRBJ1-5|TRBV9|TRBD1|many
CASSPGQANQPQHF
TGTGCCAGCAGCCCAGGACAGGCCAATCAGCCCCAGCATTTT
>TRBJ2-7|TRBV5-4|TRBD1|many
CASSPPGQGAYEQYF
TGTGCCAGCAGCCCCCCGGGACAGGGGGCCTACGAGCAGTACTTC
>TRBJ2-7|TRBV25-1|TRBD2|many
CASSVTSGGSYEQYF
TGTGCCAGCAGTGTGACTAGCGGGGGCTCCTACGAGCAGTACTTC
>TRBJ2-7|TRBV30|TRBD1|.
CAWSGGQSREQYF
TGTGCCTGGAGTGGGGGACAGTCTCGCGAGCAGTACTTC
>TRBJ2-1|TRBV6-5|TRBD2|medium-sized
CASRHGLAGARSNEQFF
TGTGCCAGCAGACACGGGCTAGCGGGAGCCCGAAGCAATGAGCAGTTCTTC
>TRBJ2-3|TRBV10-3|TRBD1|many
CAISDPKGTGAGDTQYF
TGTGCCATCAGTGACCCCAAGGGGACAGGGGCGGGAGATACGCAGTATTTT
>TRBJ1-6|TRBV30|.|few
CAWSKRDNSPLHF
TGTGCCTGGAGTAAACGGGATAATTCACCCCTCCACTTT
>TRBJ1-5|TRBV27|.|medium-sized
CASSFIPPQLKTQHF
TGTGCCAGCAGTTTTATTCCTCCACAACTCAAGACCCAGCATTTT
>TRBJ2-1|TRBV5-1|TRBD1|many
CASSPEGAPYNEQFF
TGCGCCAGCAGCCCTGAGGGGGCTCCCTACAATGAGCAGTTCTTC
>TRBJ2-2|TRBV6-2/TRBV6-3|.|few
CASSYRDTGELFF
TGTGCCAGCAGTTACAGGGACACCGGGGAGCTGTTTTTT
>TRBJ1-4|TRBV30|TRBD1|medium-sized
CAWSRQGSNEKLFF
TGTGCCTGGAGCCGACAGGGCTCTAATGAAAAACTGTTTTTT
>TRBJ2-1|TRBV28|.|few
CASSSLPRSYNEQFF
TGTGCCAGCAGTTCGCTACCCCGCTCCTACAATGAGCAGTTCTTC
>TRBJ2-2|TRBV7-3|TRBD2|many
CASSLRAGPYTADGNPGELFF
TGTGCCAGCAGCTTAAGAGCGGGGCCATACACAGCGGACGGAAATCCCGGGGAGCTGTTTTTT
>TRBJ2-1|TRBV12-3/TRBV12-4|.|few
CASSLGSGIYSEQFF
TGTGCCAGCAGTTTAGGGAGTGGGATTTACAGTGAGCAGTTCTTC
>TRBJ2-5|TRBV18|TRBD2|many
CASSPPGLAGETQYF
TGTGCCAGCTCACCACCCGGACTAGCTGGGGAGACCCAGTACTTC
>TRBJ2-1|TRBV11-2|TRBD2|.
CASSLLAGGPNEQFF
TGTGCCAGCAGCCTACTAGCGGGAGGGCCGAATGAGCAGTTCTTC
>TRBJ2-1|TRBV28|TRBD2|medium-sized
CASSLRTSGRAGPHEQFF
TGTGCCAGCAGTCTCCGGACTAGCGGGAGGGCCGGTCCCCATGAGCAGTTCTTC
>TRBJ2-4|TRBV20-1|.|.
CSARGPSNIQYF
TGCAGTGCCAGAGGGCCATCAAACATTCAGTACTTC
>TRBJ1-1|TRBV25-1|.|few
CASSVQANTEAFF
TGTGCCAGCAGTGTACAGGCGAACACTGAAGCTTTCTTT
>TRBJ1-4|TRBV12-3/TRBV12-4|.|many
CASSLVVSVGKLFF
TGTGCCAGCAGTTTAGTCGTTAGTGTTGGAAAACTGTTTTTT
>TRBJ2-7|TRBV25-1|.|many
CASSEGGSGEQYF
TGTGCCAGCAGTGAAGGCGGAAGCGGCGAGCAGTACTTC
>TRBJ2-3|TRBV19|.|many
CASTLEFGTDTQYF
TGTGCCAGTACTCTTGAGTTCGGCACAGATACGCAGTATTTT
>TRBJ1-5|TRBV20-1|.|many
CSASWTVSNQPQHF
TGCAGCGCTTCCTGGACGGTGAGCAATCAGCCCCAGCATTTT
>TRBJ1-2|TRBV14|.|many
CASSQKQGANYGYTF
TGTGCCAGCAGCCAGAAACAAGGAGCTAACTATGGCTACACCTTC
>TRBJ1-5|TRBV10-3|.|many
CAISESSGGGISNQPQHF
TGTGCCATCAGTGAGTCTAGTGGAGGGGGTATTAGCAATCAGCCCCAGCATTTT
>TRBJ2-7|TRBV3-1|.|.
CASSQTGSAYEQYF
TGTGCCAGCAGCCAAACCGGTAGTGCCTACGAGCAGTACTTC
>TRBJ1-5|TRBV6-1|.|many
CASSLYRDPNQPQHF
TGTGCCAGCAGTCTTTACAGGGATCCGAATCAGCCCCAGCATTTT
>TRBJ2-7|TRBV9|.|many
CASSVIGGEQYF
TGTGCCAGCAGCGTAATCGGGGGCGAGCAGTACTTC
>TRBJ1-1|TRBV28|.|few
CASSLLNTEAFF
TGTGCCAGCAGTTTACTGAACACTGAAGCTTTCTTT
>TRBJ1-3|TRBV4-2|.|many
CASSQAALHEGTIYF
TGTGCCAGCAGCCAAGCAGCTCTTCACGAAGGGACCATATATTTT
>TRBJ2-7|TRBV2|.|.
CAGSQAGLLYEQYF
TGTGCCGGATCTCAGGCGGGACTCTTATACGAGCAGTACTTC
>TRBJ2-3|TRBV11-2|TRBD2|many
CASSPLAGGPDTQYF
TGTGCCAGCAGCCCCTTGGCGGGAGGGCCAGATACGCAGTATTTT
>TRBJ1-6|TRBV30|TRBD1|medium-sized
CAWQGAGNSPLHF
TGTGCCTGGCAGGGGGCAGGTAATTCACCCCTCCACTTT
>TRBJ1-2|TRBV30|.|.
CAWTADKGGYTF
TGTGCCTGGACAGCGGACAAGGGGGGCTACACCTTC
>TRBJ2-7|TRBV29-1|TRBD2|many
CSPRTSGDSYEQYF
TGCAGCCCGCGGACTAGCGGGGACTCCTACGAGCAGTACTTC
>TRBJ2-1|TRBV16|TRBD2|many
CASSPTSGSSYNEQFF
TGTGCCAGCAGCCCTACTAGCGGGAGCTCCTACAATGAGCAGTTCTTC
>TRBJ2-1|TRBV20-1|.|medium-sized
CSAPSSGLYNEQFF
TGCAGTGCTCCATCGAGTGGGCTCTACAATGAGCAGTTCTTC
>TRBJ1-5|TRBV19|.|many
CASSIARGANQPQHF
TGTGCCAGTAGTATAGCTCGAGGGGCGAACCAGCCCCAGCATTTT
>TRBJ2-2|TRBV12-3/TRBV12-4|.|medium-sized
CASSRGSGELFF
TGTGCCAGCAGCCGAGGGAGTGGGGAGCTGTTTTTT
>TRBJ2-1|TRBV2|.|many
CASSGGTTSSYNEQFF
TGTGCCAGCAGCGGAGGGACAACTAGCTCCTACAATGAGCAGTTCTTC
>TRBJ2-7|TRBV20-1|.|.
CSARAYEQYF
TGCAGTGCTAGGGCTTACGAGCAGTACTTC
>TRBJ1-2|TRBV6-1|.|few
CASSEWRGDGYTF
TGTGCCAGCAGTGAATGGAGGGGTGATGGCTACACCTTC
>TRBJ2-2|TRBV2|.|many
CASSAEQGNTGELFF
TGTGCCAGCTCCGCGGAGCAGGGTAACACCGGGGAGCTGTTTTTT
>TRBJ2-1|TRBV11-1|TRBD2|once
CASSLVGTSGRVEQFF
TGTGCCAGCAGCTTAGTAGGGACTAGCGGGAGGGTTGAGCAGTTCTTC
>TRBJ1-5|TRBV12-3/TRBV12-4|.|many
CASSPDTSKNQHF
TGTGCCAGCAGTCCCGACACCTCCAAGAATCAGCATTTT
>TRBJ2-1|TRBV7-9|.|many
CASSLLNWDNEQFF
TGTGCCAGCAGCTTATTAAATTGGGACAATGAGCAGTTCTTC
>TRBJ2-5|TRBV24-1|TRBD1|medium-sized
CATRPPGQGETQYF
TGTGCCACCAGGCCTCCCGGACAGGGAGAGACCCAGTACTTC
>TRBJ2-1|TRBV7-3|.|.
CASSLEGLNEQFF
TGTGCCAGCAGCTTGGAGGGACTCAATGAGCAGTTCTTC
>TRBJ2-3|TRBV5-6|.|many
CASGGDTSTDTQYF
TGTGCCAGTGGCGGGGACACTAGCACAGATACGCAGTATTTT
>TRBJ1-5|TRBV19|.|.
CASSIDPADMEPQHF
TGTGCCAGTAGTATAGATCCGGCAGACATGGAGCCCCAGCATTTT
>TRBJ2-2|TRBV30|.|medium-sized
CAWSALGQFPVIGELFF
TGTGCCTGGAGTGCCCTCGGACAGTTCCCCGTCATCGGGGAGCTGTTTTTT
>TRBJ2-1|TRBV12-3/TRBV12-4|.|few
CASSFTEGYNEQFF
TGTGCCAGCAGTTTTACGGAAGGCTACAATGAGCAGTTCTTC
>TRBJ2-1|TRBV4-1|TRBD2|.
CASSQDWGLAGVNEQFF
TGCGCCAGCAGCCAAGATTGGGGCCTAGCGGGGGTCAATGAGCAGTTCTTC